Below, 32 T cell receptor beta chains from the same sample are listed, as sequenced in a study of blood T cell repertoires in COVID-19. Generated by immunoSEQ multiplex PCR, the TCRdb table keeps only in-frame clones and is missing some. The sample holds approximately 140,000 clones, around 81% seen once. Specimen: peripheral blood. The origin of the receptors is a human donor in a cohort sampled during active COVID-19.

The rearrangement joins TRBV27 to TRBJ1-1; D is uncertain. Germline CDR1 and CDR2: MNHEY and SMNVEV (reference sequence). Trimming removed 4 bases at V and 10 bases at J, with 10 bases between. The CDR3 is 11 amino acids. CDR3 DNA: TGTGCCAGCAGTTCCCGGACTCGAGCTTTCTTT. Its protein product is CASSSRTRAFF.

This chain uses TRBV5-1 with TRBJ2-2; D may be TRBD2 (6 bases). Germline V gene data show CDR1 as SGHRS and CDR2 as YFSETQ. This CDR3 contains 18 residues. V lost 4 bases to trimming and J lost 3 bases, with 22 bases between them. CDR3 in amino acids: CASSRISFAGGYTGELFF. For the CDR3, the DNA is TGCGCCAGCAGCCGGATTTCCTTTGCAGGAGGGTACACCGGGGAGCTGTTTTTT. Together with reference TRBV5-1 and TRBJ2-2, the CDR3 gives the full variable domain: KAGVTQTPRYLIKTRGQQVTLSCSPISGHRSVSWYQQTPGQGLQFLFEYFSETQRNKGNFPGRFSGRQFSNSRSEMNVSTLELGDSALYLCASSRISFAGGYTGELFFGEGSRLTVL.

This sequence joins TRBV9 and TRBJ1-6; perhaps TRBD1 as D (5 bases). The CDR3 spans 15 residues. CDR1 is SGDLS, CDR2 YYNGEE, per germline. Trimming shortened V by 0 bases and J by 9 bases, and 13 bases separated the two germline ends. The CDR3 DNA is TGTGCCAGCAGCGTAGACGGCAGGGCTCGTTCACCCCTCCACTTT. This codes for CASSVDGRARSPLHF.

This clone has at least ten counts. The V call is TRBV19, the J call TRBJ2-7; possibly TRBD2 for D (6 bases). This CDR3 comprises 13 residues. Germline V gives CDR1 LNHDA, CDR2 SQIVND (reference sequence). V lost 5 bases to trimming and J lost 3 bases, with 11 bases between them. The CDR3 bases are TGTGCCAGTAGTCGGAGGGAAGGCTACGAGCAGTACTTC. Amino acid sequence: CASSRREGYEQYF.

The CDR3 is CASSHPDRDGYTF. Here the CDR3 DNA reads TGCGCCAGCAGCCATCCTGACAGGGATGGCTACACCTTC. V and J are TRBV4-1 and TRBJ1-2; 7 nucleotides agree with TRBD1. CDR3 size: 13 residues. V shed 3 bases and J 6 bases; nucleotides not matched to a gene: 4. The germline CDR1 and CDR2 sequences are MGHRA and YSYEKL.

The chain combines TRBV20-1 with TRBJ2-3; TRBD2 matches 12 bases. V was pared by 3 bases and J by 3 bases, with 7 bases of the junction left unmatched. The CDR3 covers 16 residues. Germline CDR1 is DFQATT and CDR2 is SNEGSKA (reference sequence). This CDR3 is CSASPSGRVLTDTQYF. As DNA, the CDR3 is TGCAGTGCTAGTCCTAGCGGGAGGGTGTTGACAGATACGCAGTATTTT.

This clone was counted between two and nine times. This sequence joins TRBV7-2 and TRBJ1-4, with TRBD1 matching over 9 bases. V dropped 5 bases and J dropped 8; count of bases not matched to a gene: 9. This CDR3 comprises 15 residues. CDR1 and CDR2 (germline): SGHTA, FQGNSA. The CDR3 coding sequence is TGTGCCAGCAGCGCTTACAGGGGGCTGGGAGAAAAACTGTTTTTT. Its translation: CASSAYRGLGEKLFF. The full variable domain, rest sourced from reference TRBV7-2 and TRBJ1-4, is GAGVSQSPSNKVTEKGKDVELRCDPISGHTALYWYRQSLGQGLEFLIYFQGNSAPDKSGLPSDRFSAERTGGSVSTLTIQRTQQEDSAVYLCASSAYRGLGEKLFFGSGTQLSVL.

The chain joins TRBV7-2 to TRBJ2-2; 7 nucleotides line up with TRBD1. The CDR3 extends over 16 amino acids. Trimming took 1 base from V and 3 from J; bases not matched to a gene: 5. The germline gives CDR1 SGHTA, CDR2 FQGNSA. The CDR3 coding sequence is TGTGCCAGCAGCTTAGACAGGGGATGGTACACCGGGGAGCTGTTTTTT. Its protein product is CASSLDRGWYTGELFF.

This sequence joins TRBV7-9 and TRBJ1-1; D possibly corresponds to TRBD1 (5 bases). This CDR3 has 16 amino acids. Deletions cut 2 bases from V and 1 base from J, with 14 bases between. The germline V gene encodes CDR1 SEHNR and CDR2 FQNEAQ (reference sequence). The CDR3 DNA sequence: TGTGCCAGCAGCTTAAGAGGAGGGGCGCGGAACACTGAAGCTTTCTTT. This encodes CASSLRGGARNTEAFF.

The V gene is TRBV6-5, the J gene TRBJ2-1, with 8 bases aligning to TRBD2. With 7 bases clipped from V and 10 bases from J, the junction kept 12 bases outside the gene matches. CDR1 and CDR2 (germline): MNHEY, SVGAGI. CDR3 length: 14 residues. The CDR3 protein is CASNRNGGEGEQFF. The CDR3 DNA is TGTGCCAGCAATAGGAACGGGGGGGAGGGGGAGCAGTTCTTC.

This clone appeared a few times. This chain connects TRBV7-2 to TRBJ2-7; weak D call: TRBD2 (6 bases). CDR1 is SGHTA and CDR2 is FQGNSA in the germline V gene. V gave up 5 bases and J gave up 3 bases, with 14 bases separating them. This CDR3 contains 14 residues. CDR3 in DNA: TGTGCCAGCAGCCCCCGGTTGGGGGGCTACGAGCAGTACTTC. This gives the protein CASSPRLGGYEQYF.

DNA of the CDR3: TGTGCCAGCAGCCTCCCGGAAAGGGGAGGGGGCAATCAGCCCCAGCATTTT. Its protein product is CASSLPERGGGNQPQHF. V and J are TRBV6-2 or TRBV6-3 and TRBJ1-5, with D tentatively TRBD1 (5 bases). Germline CDR1 is MNHEY and CDR2 is SVGEGT. The V end was cut by 6 bases, the J end by 2 bases, with 20 bases between. There are 17 residues in the CDR3.

This clone turned up a few times. This chain joins TRBV28 and TRBJ1-4, with a possible D match to TRBD1 (5 bases). The ends were cut back, 10 bases at V and 8 bases at J, with 20 bases in the middle. The V gene's germline CDR1 is MDHEN and CDR2 SYDVKM. The CDR3 totals 14 residues. The CDR3 region has the DNA TGTGCCACCAGGCAAGCGGGGGTGAGGGAAAAACTGTTTTTT. Protein product: CATRQAGVREKLFF.

The chain is built from TRBV11-3 and TRBJ1-5, with 9 bases lining up with TRBD1. The CDR3 is made up of 17 amino acids. With 1 base clipped from V and 5 bases from J, the junction kept 9 bases outside the gene matches. CDR1 is SGHNT and CDR2 is YENEEA in the germline V gene. CDR3: CASSLVLRDRAYQPQHF. For the CDR3, the DNA is TGTGCCAGCAGCTTAGTTCTCCGGGACAGGGCATATCAGCCCCAGCATTTT.

The chain uses TRBV28 and TRBJ2-7; D is unresolved. The germline V gene encodes CDR1 MDHEN and CDR2 SYDVKM. V dropped 4 bases and J dropped 4 bases, with 14 bases sitting between them. CDR3 length equals 14 residues. The CDR3 DNA is TGTGCCAGCAGTTCCCCGTATCTGGCTTACGAGCAGTACTTC. Protein product: CASSSPYLAYEQYF.

The rearrangement links TRBV7-2 to TRBJ2-2; tentative D call: TRBD1 (8 bases). V lost 5 bases and J 6 bases, leaving 19 bases between the germline ends. The CDR3 sequence is 16 residues long. CDR1 and CDR2 from the germline V gene are SGHTA and FQGNSA. CDR3 amino acids: CASSAGGGRRAGELFF. CDR3 DNA: TGTGCCAGCAGCGCAGGGGGCGGGAGACGAGCCGGGGAGCTGTTTTTT. Full variable domain (rest looked up from reference TRBV7-2 and TRBJ2-2): GAGVSQSPSNKVTEKGKDVELRCDPISGHTALYWYRQSLGQGLEFLIYFQGNSAPDKSGLPSDRFSAERTGGSVSTLTIQRTQQEDSAVYLCASSAGGGRRAGELFFGEGSRLTVL.

This clone was seen a handful of times. CDR3 in DNA: TGTGCCAGCACTGTTCTAACAGGGAGCAATCAGCCCCAGCATTTT. Translation gives CASTVLTGSNQPQHF. The V and J genes are TRBV19 and TRBJ1-5; tentatively, D is TRBD1 (6 bases). CDR3 size: 15 residues. Trimming removed 9 bases from V and 1 base from J, with 16 bases in between. Germline CDR1 and CDR2: LNHDA and SQIVND (reference sequence).

The chain has TRBV6-6 and TRBJ1-2, with D perhaps matching TRBD1 (5 bases). The CDR3 length is 12 residues. Germline CDR1 and CDR2: MNHNY and SVGAGI (reference sequence). The ends were cut back, 6 bases at V and 4 bases at J, with 9 bases in the middle. The CDR3 loop reads CASSRDSYGYTF. CDR3 nucleotide sequence: TGTGCCAGCAGCCGCGACAGCTATGGCTACACCTTC.

The chain links TRBV27 to TRBJ2-7, with a possible D match to TRBD1 (6 bases). The CDR3 has 14 residues. V lost 6 bases, J lost 3 bases, and 15 bases lay in between. Germline V CDR1 and CDR2: MNHEY, SMNVEV (reference sequence). The CDR3, as DNA: TGTGCCAGCAGCCCAGGGGCCATACTCTACGAGCAGTACTTC. Translating gives CASSPGAILYEQYF.

V is TRBV13 and J is TRBJ2-1; the match to TRBD2 covers 7 bases. Germline assignment: CDR1 PRHDT and CDR2 FYEKMQ (reference sequence). This CDR3 region has 17 residues. V gave up 5 bases and J gave up 0 bases; unmatched junction bases: 10. CDR3 bases: TGTGCCAGCAGCGGGGGACCGTCTAGCGGCTCCTACAATGAGCAGTTCTTC. Translating it yields CASSGGPSSGSYNEQFF.

This sequence joins TRBV27 and TRBJ2-3; TRBD2 might be the D (7 bases). With 4 bases removed from V and 4 bases from J, the gap between germline ends came to 15 bases. The length of the CDR3 is 15 residues. CDR1 is MNHEY, CDR2 SMNVEV, per germline (reference sequence). The CDR3 coding sequence is TGTGCCAGCAGTTACCCCACGGGGGGCCCAGATACGCAGTATTTT. Translation gives CASSYPTGGPDTQYF.

The chain is built from TRBV14 and TRBJ2-3; D is uncertain. Trimming removed 0 bases from V and 6 bases from J, with 10 bases in between. The length of the CDR3 is 14 residues. CDR1 is SGHDN and CDR2 is FVKESK in the germline V gene. CDR3 nucleotide sequence: TGTGCCAGCAGCCAAGATCTAGTTTCGGATACGCAGTATTTT. This gives the protein CASSQDLVSDTQYF. The entire variable domain, with the rest obtained from reference TRBV14 and TRBJ2-3, is as follows: EAGVTQFPSHSVIEKGQTVTLRCDPISGHDNLYWYRRVMGKEIKFLLHFVKESKQDESGMPNNRFLAERTGGTYSTLKVQPAELEDSGVYFCASSQDLVSDTQYFGPGTRLTVL.

This rearrangement joins TRBV19 to TRBJ2-1; TRBD2 aligns across 9 bases. This CDR3 comprises 15 residues. Germline lookup yields CDR1 LNHDA and CDR2 SQIVND (reference sequence). Losses at the gene ends were 5 bases for V and 7 bases for J; bases not matched to a gene: 9. CDR3 in DNA: TGTGCCAGTAGTCCGACTAGCGGAGGGGGGAATGAGCAGTTCTTC. It codes for CASSPTSGGGNEQFF.

The J gene is TRBJ2-2, the V gene TRBV5-1, with TRBD2 identical over 11 bases. Germline values: CDR1 SGHRS, CDR2 YFSETQ. The V gene end was trimmed by 7 bases and the J gene end by 4 bases; junction bases not matched to a gene: 9. This CDR3 is built from 16 residues. CDR3 DNA sequence: TGCGCCAGCCAAAATCGACTAGCGGGAAGCACCGGGGAGCTGTTTTTT. This encodes CASQNRLAGSTGELFF.

V gene TRBV2 combines with J gene TRBJ2-1; D perhaps matches TRBD2 (6 bases). The germline V and J ends were trimmed by 6 bases and 4 bases, with 13 bases remaining between them. Germline CDR1 and CDR2: SNHLY and FYNNEI. The CDR3 has 14 amino acids. The CDR3 sequence: CASRPGEAYNEQFF. Written as DNA, the CDR3 is TGTGCCAGCAGGCCGGGAGAAGCTTACAATGAGCAGTTCTTC.

The chain couples TRBV4-2 to TRBJ2-3; TRBD2 agrees at 9 bases. V shed 1 base and J 5 bases; nucleotides not matched to a gene: 16. Germline CDR1 and CDR2: LGHNA and YNFKEQ. The CDR3 length is 19 residues. CDR3 DNA sequence: TGTGCCAGCAGCCAAGTTAGTTCGGTTCGAGCGGGAGGAGGAGATACGCAGTATTTT. As protein: CASSQVSSVRAGGGDTQYF.

This chain joins TRBV5-1 and TRBJ1-1; D uncertain. Trimming shortened V by 4 bases and J by 1 base, and 8 bases separated the two germline ends. Germline loops: CDR1 SGHRS, CDR2 YFSETQ. This CDR3 has 13 residues. The CDR3, as DNA: TGCGCCAGCAGCCTCGCGGAGAACACTGAAGCTTTCTTT. Its protein product is CASSLAENTEAFF.

The chain recombines TRBV6-6 with TRBJ1-2, with a possible D match to TRBD1 (5 bases). The germline V and J ends were trimmed by 6 bases and 1 base, with 15 bases remaining between them. CDR1 and CDR2 from the germline V gene are MNHNY and SVGAGI (reference sequence). This CDR3 is built from 15 residues. CDR3 residues: CASRYDSSSNYGYTF. In DNA, the CDR3 is TGTGCCAGCAGATACGACAGTTCGAGTAACTATGGCTACACCTTC.

The chain combines TRBV28 with TRBJ2-1; 7 bases line up with TRBD1. Trimming at V came to 4 bases and at J to 3 bases, leaving 6 bases not matched to a gene. Germline-derived CDR1 and CDR2 are MDHEN and SYDVKM. This CDR3 contains 15 residues. The CDR3 DNA follows: TGTGCCAGCAGTTCTCTCGGACAGGACTACAATGAGCAGTTCTTC. It yields the protein CASSSLGQDYNEQFF. The full variable domain, rest sourced from reference TRBV28 and TRBJ2-1, is DVKVTQSSRYLVKRTGEKVFLECVQDMDHENMFWYRQDPGLGLRLIYFSYDVKMKEKGDIPEGYSVSREKKERFSLILESASTNQTSMYLCASSSLGQDYNEQFFGPGTRLTVL.

J is TRBJ1-1 and V is TRBV7-9, with D perhaps TRBD1 (6 bases). In germline, CDR1 is SEHNR, CDR2 FQNEAQ (reference sequence). The ends were cut back, 8 bases at V and 2 bases at J, with 12 bases in the middle. The CDR3 has 13 residues. CDR3 amino acids: CASGDRLNTEAFF. The DNA of the CDR3 is TGTGCCAGCGGCGACAGGCTAAACACTGAAGCTTTCTTT.

This clone was observed a single time. V and J are TRBV19 and TRBJ1-2; the D is unclear. Trimming removed 6 bases at V and 7 bases at J, with 12 bases between. CDR3 length: 12 residues. Germline values: CDR1 LNHDA, CDR2 SQIVND (reference sequence). The CDR3 sequence is CASRIPGGGYTF. The CDR3 DNA reads TGTGCCAGTAGGATCCCCGGAGGTGGCTACACCTTC.

The chain is built from TRBV18 and TRBJ2-1; no firm D call. Trimming removed 6 bases at V and 0 bases at J, with 15 bases between. The CDR3 is 16 residues long. The germline V gene encodes CDR1 KGHSH and CDR2 LQKENI. The CDR3 DNA sequence: TGTGCCAGCTCGAATGCTGGGCAGAACTCCTACAATGAGCAGTTCTTC. Its protein is CASSNAGQNSYNEQFF.